The 10 T cell receptor beta chains given below trace back to one sample, sequenced in a study of T cells in Graves' hyperthyroidism and ophthalmopathy. Amplification targeted TCR beta CDR3 regions from RNA transcripts. The study used the HTBI primer set for a first-round RT-PCR of the TCR CDR3. TCRdb ran MiXCR on the multiplex PCR reads and lists one entry per CDR3 protein. The data contain about 480,000 distinct CDR3 sequences, roughly 14% of them singletons. The sample consisted of blood. These receptors all come from a woman in her late teens or twenties with Graves' hyperthyroidism.

This clonotype was seen many times. The chain uses TRBV10-3 and TRBJ1-6; D remains unclear. Germline V gene sequence: CDR1 ENHRY, CDR2 SYGVKD. The CDR3 is 15 residues long. The V gene lost 0 bases and the J gene lost 2 bases, with 5 bases spanning the gap. DNA of the CDR3: TGTGCCATCAGTGAGTCGATTACCTATAATTCACCCCTCCACTTT. Its protein product is CAISESITYNSPLHF.

This clonotype was detected only once. Just one base apart from a much larger clone, this may be a read error. This sequence joins TRBV19 and TRBJ2-7; the D gene is possibly TRBD1 (6 bases). CDR3 length equals 14 residues. Germline CDR1 and CDR2: LNHDA and SQIVND (reference sequence). DNA of the CDR3: TGTGCCTGTAGTCCTCAGGACAGCTCCTACGAGCAGTACTTC. This encodes CACSPQDSSYEQYF. Together with reference TRBV19 and TRBJ2-7, the CDR3 gives the full variable domain: DGGITQSPKYLFRKEGQNVTLSCEQNLNHDAMYWYRQDPGQGLRLIYYSQIVNDFQKGDIAEGYSVSREKKESFPLTVTSAQKNPTAFYLCACSPQDSSYEQYFGPGTRLTVT.

To note about this clonotype: At one boundary the junction diverges from the germline segment, which might be a read error. The chain has TRBV12-3 or TRBV12-4 and TRBJ2-4; D remains unclear. The CDR3 is 11 amino acids. The CDR3 DNA sequence: TGTGCCAGCAGTTTTGTAGGTCCACCGAGTTTC. This translates into CASSFVGPPSF.

This clonotype occurred many times. The rearrangement links TRBV18 to TRBJ1-1; TRBD1 aligns across 8 bases. V lost 3 bases, J lost 3 bases, and 3 bases stayed unmatched. CDR3 length equals 14 residues. The germline CDR1 and CDR2 sequences are KGHSH and LQKENI. CDR3 residues: CASSPDREDTEAFF. In nucleotides, the CDR3 is TGTGCCAGCTCACCGGACAGGGAGGACACTGAAGCTTTCTTT.

This clonotype occurred many times. The rearrangement uses TRBV29-1 and TRBJ2-2; no reliable D call. Deletions cut 7 bases from V and 0 bases from J, with 12 bases between. The germline gives CDR1 SQVTM, CDR2 ANQGSEA. The CDR3 loop spans 14 amino acids. CDR3 sequence: CSAEGLPNTGELFF. The CDR3 DNA follows: TGCAGCGCCGAAGGGCTACCGAACACCGGGGAGCTGTTTTTT.

This clonotype was counted at least ten times. The J gene is TRBJ1-2, the V gene TRBV9; D is possibly TRBD1 (5 bases). The germline CDR1 and CDR2 sequences are SGDLS and YYNGEE. Trimming left V 2 bases short and J 1 base short, with 6 bases between. CDR3 size: 13 residues. CDR3 DNA: TGTGCCAGCAGCGTTCAGGGTAACTATGGCTACACCTTC. This sequence encodes CASSVQGNYGYTF. Using reference TRBV9 and TRBJ1-2 for the parts outside the CDR3, the full variable domain is DSGVTQTPKHLITATGQRVTLRCSPRSGDLSVYWYQQSLDQGLQFLIQYYNGEERAKGNILERFSAQQFPDLHSELNLSSLELGDSALYFCASSVQGNYGYTFGSGTRLTVV.

This clonotype appeared many times. The rearrangement links TRBV29-1 to TRBJ1-1; the match to TRBD1 covers 7 bases. V was clipped by 4 bases and J by 0 bases; unmatched bases: 17. Germline V gives CDR1 SQVTM, CDR2 ANQGSEA. The CDR3 has 18 residues. The CDR3 sequence is CSVAPSWGGGSMNTEAFF. The CDR3 DNA reads as TGCAGCGTTGCCCCCTCGTGGGGAGGGGGCAGCATGAACACTGAAGCTTTCTTT.

This clonotype was seen many times. The chain couples TRBV12-3 or TRBV12-4 to TRBJ2-6, with D tentatively TRBD2 (5 bases). The CDR3 covers 15 residues. Trimming pared 7 bases from V and 0 bases from J, leaving 10 bases between. As DNA, the CDR3 is TGTGCCAGCACGCGGGCGAGCTCTGGGGCCAACGTCCTGACTTTC. Translated, it gives CASTRASSGANVLTF.

This clonotype was seen repeatedly, ten times or more. The V gene is TRBV12-3 or TRBV12-4, the J gene TRBJ1-4; the match to TRBD1 covers 7 bases. The CDR3 contains 14 residues. After removal of 6 bases from V and 5 bases from J, the junction contained 6 bases not matched to a gene. The DNA for the CDR3 is TGTGCCAGCAGCCCGGGACAGTCCAATGAAAAACTGTTTTTT. This encodes CASSPGQSNEKLFF.

This clonotype was counted between two and nine times. The chain links TRBV18 to TRBJ2-1; no clear D. This CDR3 contains 13 residues. Germline lookup yields CDR1 KGHSH and CDR2 LQKENI. V gave up 4 bases and J gave up 7 bases, with 11 bases separating them. The CDR3 DNA is TGTGCCAGCTCACAGGAGAGAATGAATGAGCAGTTCTTC. Its protein product is CASSQERMNEQFF.